This record concerns one T cell receptor beta chain sequence. Its antigen is unidentified. One junction end does not reproduce the germline sequence, and a read error may be involved. Three rounds of nested PCR, following a modified ARM-PCR protocol, produced the TCRbeta library. One entry per CDR3 protein results from TCRdb running MiXCR on the multiplex PCR reads. The sample contains 120,000 or so distinct CDR3 sequences, over 70% of which appear only once. No cell sorting was done before RNA was extracted from the tissue. The data derive from a study of tumor and adjacent non-tumor tissue in lung cancer. Across the study: Aged roughly 31 to 85 years, patients included nine to eleven men and roughly five women with stage I to III disease. On average, productive TCRbeta reads reached around 4 million per sample.

Study findings and constraints: Tumor tissue had significantly higher TCR diversity than normal lung. Higher tumor TCR diversity was associated with shorter survival.

This receptor was obtained from a man aged 70 or older with non-small cell lung cancer. The sample was lung tumor tissue.

The DNA of the CDR3 is TGTACCAGCAGTTTTATCGGGACAGGGACAAATGAGCAGTTCTTC. Translated: CTSSFIGTGTNEQFF. This chain uses TRBV6-5 with TRBJ2-1, with 9 bases matching TRBD1. The CDR3 contains 15 residues. Per the germline V gene, CDR1 is MNHEY and CDR2 is SVGAGI.